Sequencing of this TCR beta chain was carried out in a study of blood T cell repertoires in COVID-19 (dated by TCRdb to 2018 to 2021). At the level of the whole study: Samples covering the acute and convalescent phases of COVID-19 were provided by collaborators in the United States, Italy and Spain. The prospective study material was composed of cDNA or gDNA derived from T cells, B-cell-depleted T cells, or PBMCs. Where HLA class I and class II types were available, the types were taken from metadata supplied by the sample provider, not from assay-based typing. Subjects who had been exposed to COVID-19, were actively infected with it, or had recovered from it provided the deeply sampled blood TCRbeta repertoires that made up the dataset. The repertoires were released in a freely available public database meant as a resource for research on the immune response to SARS-CoV-2. A de-identified subject ID, COVID-19 status, age in years and sex were almost always included in the sample metadata. The samples were drawn from two sources: the first 160 participants of the ongoing ImmuneRACE study, and 950 to 1,500 subjects contributed by 6 global collaborators. Summary of the overall study and its limitations: The amount of clinical and demographic metadata varied by source and participant and was provided uncurated.

The immunoSEQ Assay, a bias-controlled multiplex PCR, was used to amplify TCRbeta CDR3 regions from genomic DNA. The paper's data handling went like this. The number of nucleated cells in each sample was estimated from the amplification of reference gene primers within the assay. Sequence reads were collapsed and filtered to measure the absolute abundance of every unique TCRbeta CDR3 rearrangement. For each sample, productive Simpson clonality was calculated by taking the square root of Simpson's diversity index across productive rearrangements. The clones in this table, taken by TCRdb from immuneACCESS, are in-frame only. Not every clone is retained; where verified, under half of the shortfall comes from an unresolved V gene, and the cause of the rest is unknown. The V and J calls and the clone size are those of that table, but D and trimming were determined from the DNA. The sample table records 200,000 to 300,000 clones; approximately 86% of these occur just once. About 3.3% of the sample belongs to the ten largest clones.

Participants in the prospective study were enrolled through a virtual design, were aged roughly 18 to 100 years, and lived in approximately 25 United States geographic areas. Cohort assignment in the prospective study relied on participant-reported clinical history from a screening survey and a study questionnaire. Mobile phlebotomists in the prospective study collected whole blood, serum and a nasopharyngeal or oropharyngeal swab from every participant. Participants in the prospective study had the option to provide additional blood draws and questionnaires over an approximately 2-month period. Prospective study blood samples were shipped either frozen or at room temperature before DNA extraction. V and J lose 2 bases and 3 bases, and a span of 11 bases separates them. Its CDR3 holds 15 amino acids, cysteine through phenylalanine. Solely the CDR3 DNA is kept, with 45 bases framed from the first base. From the germline V gene, CDR1 is SGHTA and CDR2 is FQGTGA.

As for this clone: What antigen it recognizes has not been identified. Base qualities are missing; no much larger clone stands one base away.

Rearrangement joined TRBV7-3 to TRBJ2-1; the D gene is possibly TRBD1, with 6 bases matching. Sequencing was done on a sample of PBMCs or T cells enriched from blood (not recorded which). The sequence was collected from a woman in her forties with acute COVID-19. The sequence in DNA is TGTGCCAGCAGCTTACGGGACACCTACTACAATGAGCAGTTCTTC. Its translation reads: CASSLRDTYYNEQFF.